These 8 T cell receptor beta chains originate from one sample sequenced in a study of shared clonotypes between healthy human individuals. Assay used: immunoSEQ multiplex PCR; TCRdb lists only in-frame clones, some missing. The top ten hold approximately 1.3% of the sample, which has some 1 million clones, about 75% seen once. The material sequenced was memory CD4+ T cells sorted from blood. The subset: CD45RA-negative fraction. All receptors derive from a man younger than 35 in good health.

This sequence joins TRBV5-1 and TRBJ1-1, with TRBD1 matching 11 bases. V lost 4 bases, J lost 0 bases, and 8 bases stayed unmatched. CDR1 and CDR2 from the germline V gene are SGHRS and YFSETQ. This CDR3 has 17 residues. The CDR3 spells CASSPGTGGFLNTEAFF. CDR3 bases: TGCGCCAGCAGCCCTGGGACAGGGGGGTTCCTGAACACTGAAGCTTTCTTT.

This sequence joins TRBV9 and TRBJ2-3; 10 nucleotides line up with TRBD2. Germline-derived CDR1 and CDR2 are SGDLS and YYNGEE. The CDR3 totals 14 residues. After removal of 3 bases from V and 4 bases from J, the junction contained 2 bases not matched to a gene. The chain's CDR3 is CASSDLAGADTQYF. CDR3 DNA: TGTGCCAGCAGCGATCTAGCGGGAGCAGATACGCAGTATTTT. Full variable domain (rest looked up from reference TRBV9 and TRBJ2-3): DSGVTQTPKHLITATGQRVTLRCSPRSGDLSVYWYQQSLDQGLQFLIQYYNGEERAKGNILERFSAQQFPDLHSELNLSSLELGDSALYFCASSDLAGADTQYFGPGTRLTVL.

The chain employs TRBV5-5 and TRBJ1-1; the D is unclear. There are 13 residues in the CDR3. The ends were cut back, 1 base at V and 6 bases at J, with 10 bases in the middle. The germline V gene has CDR1 SGHKS and CDR2 YYEKEE (reference sequence). The CDR3, as DNA: TGTGCCAGCAGCTTGACTTTTGGGGCTGAAGCTTTCTTT. As protein: CASSLTFGAEAFF.

The chain couples TRBV4-1 to TRBJ2-5; TRBD1 agrees at 12 bases. The CDR3 is made up of 16 amino acids. J lost 7 bases, V lost 1 base, and 7 bases had no gene match. In germline, CDR1 is MGHRA, CDR2 YSYEKL. This CDR3 reads CASSQGGQGAVGTQYF. In nucleotides, the CDR3 is TGCGCCAGCAGCCAAGGGGGACAGGGGGCAGTGGGGACCCAGTACTTC.

V is TRBV7-9 and J is TRBJ2-2; D not certain. CDR3 size: 13 residues. Germline CDR1 is SEHNR and CDR2 is FQNEAQ (reference sequence). V was shortened by 4 bases and J by 6 bases, with 9 bases between the two germline ends. The CDR3 sequence: CASSSVVSGELFF. Written as DNA, the CDR3 is TGTGCCAGCAGCTCGGTAGTGTCCGGGGAGCTGTTTTTT.

Concerning this clone: The same CDR3 can be traced to other DNA sequences in this sample. The rearrangement joins TRBV11-3 to TRBJ2-2; D unclear. The germline V gene has CDR1 SGHNT and CDR2 YENEEA. The CDR3 sequence is 12 residues long. V was shortened by 2 bases and J by 5 bases, with 3 bases between the two germline ends. The CDR3 bases are TGTGCCAGCAGCTTACTTACCGGGGAGCTGTTTTTT. It codes for CASSLLTGELFF.

The chain couples TRBV27 to TRBJ2-1; D is perhaps TRBD1 (7 bases). The CDR3 spans 16 residues. Per germline, CDR1 MNHEY and CDR2 SMNVEV (reference sequence). V was trimmed by 4 bases and J by 7 bases, leaving 20 bases between them. CDR3 nucleotide sequence: TGTGCCAGCAGTTCTAACGCGGGACAGACAAGGAATGAGCAGTTCTTC. This codes for CASSSNAGQTRNEQFF.

CDR3 bases: TGTGCCAGCAGTGCCGGGACAGGAGCCTACGAGCAGTACTTC. It encodes CASSAGTGAYEQYF. The genes are TRBV6-5 and TRBJ2-7, with 8 bases that match TRBD1. V lost 5 bases and J lost 2; bases outside the gene matches: 5. From germline, CDR1 is MNHEY and CDR2 SVGAGI. The CDR3 length is 14 residues.